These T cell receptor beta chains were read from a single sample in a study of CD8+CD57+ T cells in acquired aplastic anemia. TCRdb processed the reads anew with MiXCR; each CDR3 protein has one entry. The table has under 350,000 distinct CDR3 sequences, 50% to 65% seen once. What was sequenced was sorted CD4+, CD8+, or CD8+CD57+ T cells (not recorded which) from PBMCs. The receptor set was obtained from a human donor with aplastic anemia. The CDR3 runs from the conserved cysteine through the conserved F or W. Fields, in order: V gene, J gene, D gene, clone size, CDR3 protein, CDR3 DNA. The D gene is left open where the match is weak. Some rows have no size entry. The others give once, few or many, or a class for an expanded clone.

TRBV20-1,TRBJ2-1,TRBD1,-,CSGPGQGNEQFF,TGCAGTGGGCCGGGACAGGGCAATGAGCAGTTCTTC
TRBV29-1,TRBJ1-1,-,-,CSVVTAVGTEAFF,TGCAGCGTTGTCACAGCGGTCGGGACTGAGGCTTTCTTT
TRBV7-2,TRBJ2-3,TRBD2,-,CASSLRRLGLAGANEQYF,TGTGCCAGCAGCCTACGCCGACTCGGACTAGCGGGAGCCAATGAGCAGTATTTT
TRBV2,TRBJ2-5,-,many,CASSLETQYF,TGTGCCAGCAGTTTGGAGACCCAGTACTTC
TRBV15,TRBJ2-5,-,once,CATNTDSKETQYF,TGTGCCACCAATACAGACAGCAAAGAGACCCAGTACTTC
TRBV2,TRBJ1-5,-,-,CAKRQVASNQPQHF,TGTGCCAAACGACAGGTTGCTAGCAATCAGCCCCAGCATTTT
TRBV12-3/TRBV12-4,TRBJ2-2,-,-,CASTKQGNTGELFF,TGTGCCAGCACCAAGCAAGGGAACACCGGGGAGCTGTTTTTT
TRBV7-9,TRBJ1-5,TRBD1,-,CASSSKQGNQPQHF,TGTGCCAGCAGCTCCAAACAGGGGAATCAGCCCCAGCATTTT
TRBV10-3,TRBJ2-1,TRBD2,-,CATGELKRGGINNEQFF,TGTGCCACCGGAGAGCTTAAGCGGGGGGGCATTAACAATGAGCAGTTCTTC
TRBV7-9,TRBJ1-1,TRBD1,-,CASSPGTDHPMNTEAFF,TGTGCCAGCAGCCCTGGGACAGACCACCCGATGAACACTGAAGCTTTCTTT
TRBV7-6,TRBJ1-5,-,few,CASSPQENQPQHF,TGTGCCAGCAGCCCACAGGAGAATCAGCCCCAGCATTTT
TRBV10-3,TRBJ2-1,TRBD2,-,CAISAASGSYEQFF,TGTGCCATCAGCGCGGCTAGCGGGAGCTATGAGCAGTTCTTC
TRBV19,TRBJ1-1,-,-,CASSTMDRNTEAFF,TGTGCCAGTAGTACTATGGACAGGAACACTGAAGCTTTCTTT
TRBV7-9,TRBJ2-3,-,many,CASTSTDTQYF,TGTGCCAGCACTAGCACAGATACGCAGTATTTT
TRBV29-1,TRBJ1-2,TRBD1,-,CSAGGQDYGYTF,TGCAGCGCCGGAGGACAGGACTATGGCTACACCTTC
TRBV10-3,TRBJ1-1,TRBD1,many,CAISGQGDEAFF,TGTGCCATCAGTGGACAGGGCGATGAAGCTTTCTTT
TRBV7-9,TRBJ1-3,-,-,CASSLGTISGNTIYF,TGTGCCAGCAGCTTAGGGACCATCTCTGGAAACACCATATATTTT
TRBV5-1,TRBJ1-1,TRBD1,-,CASSMKGGSEAFF,TGCGCCAGCAGCATGAAAGGGGGCTCTGAAGCTTTCTTT
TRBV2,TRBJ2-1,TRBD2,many,CASRITSGGGDEQFF,TGTGCCAGCAGGATCACTAGCGGGGGGGGGGATGAGCAGTTCTTC
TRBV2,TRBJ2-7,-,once,CASGEGSYEQYF,TGTGCCAGCGGAGAGGGCTCCTACGAGCAGTACTTC
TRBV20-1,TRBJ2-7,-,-,CSASPRYRSYEQYF,TGCAGTGCTAGCCCACGGTATCGCTCCTACGAGCAGTACTTC
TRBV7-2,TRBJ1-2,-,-,CASSLDNRNYGYTF,TGTGCCAGCAGCTTAGATAACAGGAACTATGGCTACACCTTC
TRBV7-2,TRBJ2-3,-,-,CASSLLAKDTQYF,TGTGCCAGCAGCTTACTAGCAAAAGATACGCAGTATTTT
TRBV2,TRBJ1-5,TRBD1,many,CATQGANSNQPQHF,TGTGCCACCCAGGGGGCTAATAGCAATCAGCCCCAGCATTTT
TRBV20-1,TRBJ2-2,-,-,CSARAIYVQGSTGELFF,TGCAGTGCTAGAGCAATTTACGTACAGGGAAGTACCGGGGAGCTGTTTTTT
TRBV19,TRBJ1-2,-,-,CASSIRTAYGYTF,TGTGCCAGTAGTATCCGGACCGCTTATGGCTACACCTTC
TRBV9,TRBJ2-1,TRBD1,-,CASSATGTGQHNEQFF,TGTGCCAGCAGCGCCACCGGGACAGGACAACACAATGAGCAGTTCTTC
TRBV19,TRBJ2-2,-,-,CASSRAVTGELFF,TGTGCCAGTAGTAGGGCAGTGACCGGGGAGCTGTTTTTT
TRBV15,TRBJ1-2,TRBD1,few,CATSIGQGNYGYTF,TGTGCCACCAGCATAGGACAGGGGAACTATGGCTACACCTTC
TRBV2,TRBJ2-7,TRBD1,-,CASRVTGGSEQYF,TGTGCCAGCAGGGTGACAGGGGGAAGCGAGCAGTACTTC
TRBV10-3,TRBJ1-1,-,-,CAIKGHGPSGAFF,TGTGCCATTAAAGGTCATGGACCGTCCGGAGCTTTCTTT
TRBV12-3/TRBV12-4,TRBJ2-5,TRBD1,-,CASSQTDRGSQETQYF,TGTGCCAGCAGTCAAACGGACAGGGGTTCGCAAGAGACCCAGTACTTC
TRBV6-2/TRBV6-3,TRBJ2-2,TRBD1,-,CASRSDRDTGELFF,TGTGCCAGCAGATCCGACAGGGACACCGGGGAGCTGTTTTTT
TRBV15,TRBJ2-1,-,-,CATSSPKETAYNEQFF,TGTGCCACCAGCAGTCCAAAGGAGACAGCATACAATGAGCAGTTCTTC
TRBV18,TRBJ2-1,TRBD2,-,CASSPHALRLADYNEQFF,TGTGCCAGCTCACCACACGCATTGAGACTAGCGGACTACAATGAGCAGTTCTTC
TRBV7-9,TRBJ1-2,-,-,CASSLVGGLGYTF,TGTGCCAGCAGCTTAGTAGGGGGGCTTGGCTACACCTTC
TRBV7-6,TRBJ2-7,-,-,CASSLQGTEQYF,TGTGCCAGCAGCTTGCAGGGCACCGAGCAGTACTTC
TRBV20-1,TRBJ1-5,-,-,CSALQGYSNQPQHF,TGCAGTGCTCTTCAGGGTTATAGCAATCAGCCCCAGCATTTT
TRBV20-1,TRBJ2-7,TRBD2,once,CSARAGLAGYEQYF,TGCAGTGCTAGAGCGGGACTAGCGGGGTACGAGCAGTACTTC
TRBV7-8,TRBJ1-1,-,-,CASSSPHLNTEAFF,TGTGCCAGCAGCTCCCCCCACCTTAACACTGAAGCTTTCTTT
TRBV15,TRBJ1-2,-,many,CATSRDSGSRTF,TGTGCCACCAGCAGAGATTCGGGATCTCGGACCTTC
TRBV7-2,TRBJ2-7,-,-,CASSLAVGGVYEQYF,TGTGCCAGCAGCTTAGCGGTCGGGGGCGTCTACGAGCAGTACTTC